The present TCR beta chain was sequenced within a study of T cell repertoires in cytomegalovirus infection. About the study: HLA-B-restricted CMV epitopes that are well studied were used alongside recently identified HLA-C-restricted ones. Public signatures in TCR beta pointed to CMV infection and matching HLA type. General study findings and limits: Cumulative public TCR beta family frequency identified CMV carriers with the relevant HLA.

Worth noting for this clonotype: What it binds is not known.

MiXCR, applied by TCRdb to the reads, yields one record per CDR3 protein. The sample includes 310,000 or so distinct CDR3 sequences, 20% to 25% seen only once; the top ten take about an eighth. Germline values: CDR1 MDHEN, CDR2 SYDVKM. V shed 3 bases and J 2 bases; nucleotides not matched to a gene: 4. This CDR3 contains 14 residues. The source material was cultured PBMCs, sampled from culture after CMV antigen stimulation. The sequence derives from a human donor in good health (CMV status not recorded). Some clones in this sample may be carry-over from other donors' samples. This sequence joins TRBV28 and TRBJ2-7; 7 nucleotides align to TRBD2. CDR3 nucleotide sequence: TGTGCCAGCAGTTTTTCCGGGACTACCTACGAGCAGTACTTC. It specifies CASSFSGTTYEQYF.